This T cell receptor (beta chain) was recovered during a study of chemoradiotherapy in HPV16-positive cancers. Study-wide results and caveats: Candidate HPV-specific clones and E7-related TCR motifs grew in tumor during treatment.

As to this clone: As yet, its antigen is unknown.

The protocol was immunoSEQ multiplex PCR, while the TCRdb copy is restricted to in-frame clones and leaves out a portion. This sample has around 2,500 clones; 79% occur once, and the top ten carry about 9.5%. The sample in question was tumor tissue, obtained from a patient who underwent chemoradiotherapy. This clonotype was obtained from a human donor with HPV-associated anogenital cancer.

In DNA, the CDR3 is TGCGCCAGCAGCTTGTTGGGTAGCGGGGCCTACGAGACCCAGTACTTC. It is translated as CASSLLGSGAYETQYF. V gene TRBV5-1 combines with J gene TRBJ2-5, with TRBD2 matching over 8 bases. J lost 5 bases, V lost 1 base, and 10 bases had no gene match. The CDR3 spans 16 residues. Germline assignment: CDR1 SGHRS and CDR2 YFSETQ.